These T cell receptor beta chains were read from a single sample in a study of blood T cell repertoires in COVID-19. The repertoire was sequenced with immunoSEQ multiplex PCR; TCRdb's copy has only in-frame clones and lacks some. Of a few hundred thousand clones in the sample, roughly nine tenths were seen once. The specimen was PBMCs or T cells enriched from blood (not recorded which). The origin of the receptors is a woman in her fifties or sixties who had recovered from COVID-19. The CDR3 runs from the conserved cysteine through the conserved F or W. The D gene is left open where the match is weak. The size field is filled for only some rows; it gives once, few, many or a size class.

abundance: .; v_gene: TRBV30; d_gene: TRBD1; j_gene: TRBJ1-2; len: 15; CDR3nt: TGTGCCTGGAGCCGTCCCGGGACAGGGGTTGGTGGCTACACCTTC; CDR3aa: CAWSRPGTGVGGYTF
abundance: few; v_gene: TRBV5-5; d_gene: .; j_gene: TRBJ2-1; len: 16; CDR3nt: TGTGCCAGCAGCCCCTTGGCAGGAAAACTTTTGGATGAGCAGTTCTTC; CDR3aa: CASSPLAGKLLDEQFF
abundance: few; v_gene: TRBV7-2; d_gene: TRBD1; j_gene: TRBJ1-1; len: 14; CDR3nt: TGTGCCAGCAGCTTTAGGACAGGGGACACTGAAGCTTTCTTT; CDR3aa: CASSFRTGDTEAFF
abundance: .; v_gene: TRBV6-5; d_gene: TRBD1; j_gene: TRBJ1-3; len: 16; CDR3nt: TGTGCCAGCAGTTACGGGGACAGGCTCTCTGGAAACACCATATATTTT; CDR3aa: CASSYGDRLSGNTIYF
abundance: .; v_gene: TRBV15; d_gene: .; j_gene: TRBJ1-4; len: 12; CDR3nt: TGTGCCACCAGCAGGCCAGGGGAAAAACTGTTTTTT; CDR3aa: CATSRPGEKLFF
abundance: once; v_gene: TRBV6-5; d_gene: .; j_gene: TRBJ2-3; len: 12; CDR3nt: TGTGCCAGCAGAGAGGGTGCAGATACGCAGTATTTT; CDR3aa: CASREGADTQYF
abundance: .; v_gene: TRBV6-5; d_gene: TRBD1; j_gene: TRBJ1-4; len: 15; CDR3nt: TGTGCCAGCAGTTACTCGGGACAGACCGGCGAAAAACTGTTTTTT; CDR3aa: CASSYSGQTGEKLFF
abundance: .; v_gene: TRBV7-9; d_gene: .; j_gene: TRBJ2-5; len: 14; CDR3nt: TGTGCCAGCAGCTTAGCTGGAGGGATGGAGACCCAGTACTTC; CDR3aa: CASSLAGGMETQYF
abundance: .; v_gene: TRBV4-1; d_gene: .; j_gene: TRBJ2-3; len: 18; CDR3nt: TGCGCCAGCAGCCAAGATCGGAGGAGGGGGGGCCTGACAGATACGCAGTATTTT; CDR3aa: CASSQDRRRGGLTDTQYF
abundance: .; v_gene: TRBV5-1; d_gene: TRBD1; j_gene: TRBJ1-1; len: 13; CDR3nt: TGCGCCAGCAGACAGGGGTTTACCACTGAAGCTTTCTTT; CDR3aa: CASRQGFTTEAFF
abundance: few; v_gene: TRBV10-1; d_gene: .; j_gene: TRBJ2-7; len: 13; CDR3nt: TGCGCCAGCAGTGAGGGGGGCAGATACGAGCAGTACTTC; CDR3aa: CASSEGGRYEQYF
abundance: .; v_gene: TRBV10-1; d_gene: TRBD1; j_gene: TRBJ1-1; len: 13; CDR3nt: TGCGCCAGCAGTCAGGGGGCGAACACTGAAGCTTTCTTT; CDR3aa: CASSQGANTEAFF
abundance: .; v_gene: TRBV5-1; d_gene: .; j_gene: TRBJ1-6; len: 16; CDR3nt: TGCGCCAGCCGGACAGACTCCGGACCCAGGAATTCACCCCTCCACTTT; CDR3aa: CASRTDSGPRNSPLHF
abundance: once; v_gene: TRBV2; d_gene: TRBD2; j_gene: TRBJ2-1; len: 17; CDR3nt: TGTGCCAGCAGTGAACTAGGGGGACTAGAGGCCCCCAATGAGCAGTTCTTC; CDR3aa: CASSELGGLEAPNEQFF
abundance: .; v_gene: TRBV5-6; d_gene: .; j_gene: TRBJ2-2; len: 15; CDR3nt: TGTGCCAGCAGCTTGTGGGGGGGCCCCGGCGGGGAGCTGTTTTTT; CDR3aa: CASSLWGGPGGELFF
abundance: .; v_gene: TRBV28; d_gene: .; j_gene: TRBJ1-4; len: 14; CDR3nt: TGTGCCAGCAGCACGTCAGGATATAATGAAAAACTGTTTTTT; CDR3aa: CASSTSGYNEKLFF
abundance: .; v_gene: TRBV3-1/TRBV3-2; d_gene: .; j_gene: TRBJ1-5; len: 12; CDR3nt: TGTGCCAGCAGCCAGACAGGCCAGCCCCAGCATTTT; CDR3aa: CASSQTGQPQHF
abundance: .; v_gene: TRBV10-3; d_gene: TRBD1; j_gene: TRBJ2-7; len: 15; CDR3nt: TGTGCCATCAGTGTCTTGGGACAGGGGGCGGGAGAGCAGTACTTC; CDR3aa: CAISVLGQGAGEQYF
abundance: .; v_gene: TRBV24-1; d_gene: TRBD1; j_gene: TRBJ2-3; len: 18; CDR3nt: TGTGCCACCAGTGATTTGGGGGACAGCCACCATAGCACAGATACGCAGTATTTT; CDR3aa: CATSDLGDSHHSTDTQYF
abundance: .; v_gene: TRBV2; d_gene: .; j_gene: TRBJ1-5; len: 13; CDR3nt: TGTGCCAGCAGTGACTCTAATAATTGGCCCCAGCATTTT; CDR3aa: CASSDSNNWPQHF
abundance: .; v_gene: TRBV2; d_gene: .; j_gene: TRBJ2-1; len: 15; CDR3nt: TGTGCCAGCGGGTTTGGCGGGGCCCGACAGGGTGAGCAGTTCTTC; CDR3aa: CASGFGGARQGEQFF
abundance: .; v_gene: TRBV10-1; d_gene: TRBD2; j_gene: TRBJ2-7; len: 15; CDR3nt: TGCGCCAGCAGTGAAGCGGGGGGAAGCTCCTACGAGCAGTACTTC; CDR3aa: CASSEAGGSSYEQYF
abundance: .; v_gene: TRBV19; d_gene: TRBD1; j_gene: TRBJ1-1; len: 14; CDR3nt: TGTGCCTCCTCCCAGGGGGGTCTGAACACTGAAGCTTTCTTT; CDR3aa: CASSQGGLNTEAFF
abundance: .; v_gene: TRBV18; d_gene: TRBD1; j_gene: TRBJ1-2; len: 14; CDR3nt: TGTGCCAGCTCACCGACGGGACAGCCCTATGGCTACACCTTC; CDR3aa: CASSPTGQPYGYTF
abundance: .; v_gene: TRBV6-5; d_gene: .; j_gene: TRBJ1-6; len: 14; CDR3nt: TGTGCCACCCGCGGGACGAAAAATAATTCACCCCTCCACTTT; CDR3aa: CATRGTKNNSPLHF
abundance: .; v_gene: TRBV2; d_gene: .; j_gene: TRBJ2-5; len: 16; CDR3nt: TGTGCCAGCAGTGAAGTTGCCCGCCTTCCAGGGGAGACCCAGTACTTC; CDR3aa: CASSEVARLPGETQYF
abundance: few; v_gene: TRBV29-1; d_gene: .; j_gene: TRBJ1-2; len: 13; CDR3nt: TGCAGCGCTGTTACCGGGGGGACCTATGGCTACACCTTC; CDR3aa: CSAVTGGTYGYTF
abundance: .; v_gene: TRBV2; d_gene: TRBD1; j_gene: TRBJ1-2; len: 13; CDR3nt: TGTGCCAGCAGTCCACAGGGGGGAGGTGGCTACACCTTC; CDR3aa: CASSPQGGGGYTF
abundance: .; v_gene: TRBV2; d_gene: TRBD1; j_gene: TRBJ2-2; len: 14; CDR3nt: TGTGCCAGCCGGGGGACAGGGAAGACCGGGGAGCTGTTTTTT; CDR3aa: CASRGTGKTGELFF
abundance: .; v_gene: TRBV27; d_gene: .; j_gene: TRBJ1-1; len: 14; CDR3nt: TGTGCCAGCAGGGGGGGACTGGGGGACACTGAAGCTTTCTTT; CDR3aa: CASRGGLGDTEAFF
abundance: .; v_gene: TRBV30; d_gene: TRBD1; j_gene: TRBJ1-1; len: 13; CDR3nt: TGTGCTTATGCACAGGGGGGGTTGACTGAAGCTTTCTTT; CDR3aa: CAYAQGGLTEAFF
abundance: .; v_gene: TRBV6-6; d_gene: TRBD1; j_gene: TRBJ1-2; len: 16; CDR3nt: TGTGCCAGTCGTGGTGACAGGGGGCGATCAAGTGGTGGCTACACCTTC; CDR3aa: CASRGDRGRSSGGYTF
abundance: once; v_gene: TRBV27; d_gene: TRBD1; j_gene: TRBJ1-4; len: 13; CDR3nt: TGTGCCAGCGAGAAGTCCGGGACAGGGGTACTGTTTTTT; CDR3aa: CASEKSGTGVLFF
abundance: .; v_gene: TRBV11-3; d_gene: .; j_gene: TRBJ1-1; len: 17; CDR3nt: TGTGCCAGCAGCTTCTCGGGCTTCAGTGGACTGGGGACTGAAGCTTTCTTT; CDR3aa: CASSFSGFSGLGTEAFF